This TCR beta chain originates from a study of human T cells and chemical hapten exposure. Study-wide background: In the sensitization step, 2% DPC was placed on roughly 2 cm by roughly 2 cm of upper inner arm skin.

The library gave individual cDNA molecules unique molecular identifiers. Per the authors' pipeline: Sampled TCR counts reached a median of approximately 100,000 per sample, with values ranging from about 23,224 to 700,000. Using its own MiXCR run on the RACE reads, TCRdb lists one record per CDR3 protein. These V and J calls derive from TCRdb rather than the authors' analysis. This table holds nearly 55,000 distinct CDR3 sequences, over 9.5% found once. The table lists this clonotype with a few counts. V trimming: 7 bases; J trimming: 11 bases; junction bases outside the gene matches: 10. CDR3 length equals 13 residues. Germline CDR1 and CDR2: MNHEY and SVGAGI. Time point here: patch test 2, 6 weeks after DPC sensitization. Treatment meaning: therapeutic diphenylcyclopropenone sensitization with weekly scalp DPC.

The sequences come from whole blood, collected in connection with sensitization to the hapten diphenylcyclopropenone (DPC). This sequence originates from a woman aged 50 to 65 with alopecia areata. Some clones in this sample may be carry-over from other donors' samples. The chain employs TRBV6-5 and TRBJ1-1; 10 bases fit TRBD1. The CDR3 DNA sequence: TGTGCCAGCAAGATGACAGGGGGCCGAGGCGCTTTCTTT. It specifies CASKMTGGRGAFF.